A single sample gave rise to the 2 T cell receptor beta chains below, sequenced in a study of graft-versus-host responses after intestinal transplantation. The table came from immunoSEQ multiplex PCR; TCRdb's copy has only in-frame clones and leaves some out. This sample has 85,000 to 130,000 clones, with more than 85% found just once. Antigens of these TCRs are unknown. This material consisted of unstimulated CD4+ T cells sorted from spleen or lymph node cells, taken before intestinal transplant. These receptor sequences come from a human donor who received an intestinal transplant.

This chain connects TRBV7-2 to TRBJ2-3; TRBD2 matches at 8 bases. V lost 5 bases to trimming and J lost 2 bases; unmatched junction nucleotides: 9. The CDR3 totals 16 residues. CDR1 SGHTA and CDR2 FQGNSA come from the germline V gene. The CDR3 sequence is CASSLTAGADTDTQYF. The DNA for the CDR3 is TGTGCCAGCAGCCTCACAGCGGGAGCCGACACAGATACGCAGTATTTT. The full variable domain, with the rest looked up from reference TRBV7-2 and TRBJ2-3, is GAGVSQSPSNKVTEKGKDVELRCDPISGHTALYWYRQSLGQGLEFLIYFQGNSAPDKSGLPSDRFSAERTGGSVSTLTIQRTQQEDSAVYLCASSLTAGADTDTQYFGPGTRLTVL.

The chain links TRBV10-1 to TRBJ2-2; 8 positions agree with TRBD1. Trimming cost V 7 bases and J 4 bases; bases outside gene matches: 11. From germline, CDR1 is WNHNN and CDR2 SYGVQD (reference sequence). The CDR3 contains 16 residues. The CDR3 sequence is CASTPGQGVSTGELFF. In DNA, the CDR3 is TGCGCCAGCACTCCCGGACAGGGAGTATCCACCGGGGAGCTGTTTTTT.